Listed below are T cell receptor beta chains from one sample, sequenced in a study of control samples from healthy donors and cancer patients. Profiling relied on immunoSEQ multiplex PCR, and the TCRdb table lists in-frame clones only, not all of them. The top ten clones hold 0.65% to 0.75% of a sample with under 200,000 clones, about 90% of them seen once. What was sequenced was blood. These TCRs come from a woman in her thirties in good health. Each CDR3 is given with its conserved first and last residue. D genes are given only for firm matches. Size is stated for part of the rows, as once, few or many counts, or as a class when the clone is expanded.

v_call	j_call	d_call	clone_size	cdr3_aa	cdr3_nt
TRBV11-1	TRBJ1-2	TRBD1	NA	CASSLGSGTDYGYTF	TGTGCCAGCAGCTTAGGATCCGGGACAGACTATGGCTACACCTTC
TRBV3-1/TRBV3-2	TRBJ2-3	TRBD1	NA	CASSDPGQGTADTQYF	TGTGCCAGCAGCGATCCGGGACAGGGAACCGCAGATACGCAGTATTTT
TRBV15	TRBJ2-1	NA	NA	CATSSATRSYNEQFF	TGTGCCACCTCTTCAGCGACGAGGTCCTACAATGAGCAGTTCTTC
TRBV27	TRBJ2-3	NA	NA	CASSLSWADTDTQYF	TGTGCCAGCAGTTTATCGTGGGCAGACACAGATACGCAGTATTTT
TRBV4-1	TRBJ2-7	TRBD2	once	CASSQGISSGRAYEQYF	TGCGCCAGCAGCCAAGGGATTTCCAGCGGGAGGGCCTACGAGCAGTACTTC
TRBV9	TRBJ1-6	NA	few	CASSVALGNNSPLHF	TGTGCCAGCAGCGTAGCTCTAGGGAATAATTCACCCCTCCACTTT
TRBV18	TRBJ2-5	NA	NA	CASSPKTVTKETQYF	TGTGCCAGCTCACCAAAAACAGTTACTAAAGAGACCCAGTACTTC
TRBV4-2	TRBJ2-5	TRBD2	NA	CASSQADSGSIETQYF	TGTGCCAGCAGCCAAGCGGATAGCGGGAGTATCGAGACCCAGTACTTC
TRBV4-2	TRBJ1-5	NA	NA	CASSQGASNQPQHF	TGTGCCAGCAGCCAAGGGGCTTCGAATCAGCCCCAGCATTTT
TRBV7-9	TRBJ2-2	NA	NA	CASPPRGTGELFF	TGTGCCAGCCCCCCTAGGGGTACCGGGGAGCTGTTTTTT
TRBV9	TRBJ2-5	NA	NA	CASSPEGRKETQYF	TGTGCCAGCAGCCCAGAGGGGAGGAAAGAGACCCAGTACTTC
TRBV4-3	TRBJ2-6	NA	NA	CASSQEGAGANVLTF	TGCGCCAGCAGCCAAGAAGGAGCCGGGGCCAACGTCCTGACTTTC
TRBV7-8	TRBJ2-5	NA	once	CASSAGRVAETQYF	TGTGCCAGCAGCGCAGGAAGGGTTGCAGAGACCCAGTACTTC
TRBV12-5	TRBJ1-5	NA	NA	CASGLAPNQPQHF	TGTGCTAGTGGTTTGGCCCCGAATCAGCCCCAGCATTTT
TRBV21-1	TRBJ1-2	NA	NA	CASSIEARGHGGYTF	TGTGCCAGCAGCATAGAAGCACGGGGGCATGGAGGCTACACCTTC
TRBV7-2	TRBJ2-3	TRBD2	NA	CASSLGTSGADTQYF	TGTGCCAGCAGCTTAGGGACTAGCGGGGCAGATACGCAGTATTTT
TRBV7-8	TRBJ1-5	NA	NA	CASSLARFGNQPQHF	TGTGCCAGCAGCCTAGCGCGATTCGGCAATCAGCCCCAGCATTTT
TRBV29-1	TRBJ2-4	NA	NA	CSALWGLRGRAKNIQYF	TGCAGCGCCCTATGGGGACTCCGGGGACGAGCCAAAAACATTCAGTACTTC
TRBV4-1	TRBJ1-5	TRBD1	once	CASSHRTGSNQPQHF	TGCGCCAGCAGCCACCGGACAGGGAGCAATCAGCCCCAGCATTTT
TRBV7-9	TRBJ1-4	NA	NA	CASSPWTENEKLFF	TGTGCCAGCAGCCCTTGGACGGAGAATGAAAAACTGTTTTTT
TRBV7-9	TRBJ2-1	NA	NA	CASSSRSSRTNEQFF	TGTGCCAGCAGCTCAAGATCTTCTAGAACCAATGAGCAGTTCTTC
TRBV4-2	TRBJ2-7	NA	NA	CASSRDQSSYEQYF	TGTGCCAGCAGCCGAGATCAGTCCTCCTACGAGCAGTACTTC
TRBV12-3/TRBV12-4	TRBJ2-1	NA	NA	CASSSSWGGEQFF	TGTGCCAGCAGCTCATCCTGGGGTGGTGAGCAGTTCTTC
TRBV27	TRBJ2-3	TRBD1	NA	CASSRQGGLGTDTQYF	TGTGCCAGCAGTAGACAAGGGGGCCTCGGCACAGATACGCAGTATTTT